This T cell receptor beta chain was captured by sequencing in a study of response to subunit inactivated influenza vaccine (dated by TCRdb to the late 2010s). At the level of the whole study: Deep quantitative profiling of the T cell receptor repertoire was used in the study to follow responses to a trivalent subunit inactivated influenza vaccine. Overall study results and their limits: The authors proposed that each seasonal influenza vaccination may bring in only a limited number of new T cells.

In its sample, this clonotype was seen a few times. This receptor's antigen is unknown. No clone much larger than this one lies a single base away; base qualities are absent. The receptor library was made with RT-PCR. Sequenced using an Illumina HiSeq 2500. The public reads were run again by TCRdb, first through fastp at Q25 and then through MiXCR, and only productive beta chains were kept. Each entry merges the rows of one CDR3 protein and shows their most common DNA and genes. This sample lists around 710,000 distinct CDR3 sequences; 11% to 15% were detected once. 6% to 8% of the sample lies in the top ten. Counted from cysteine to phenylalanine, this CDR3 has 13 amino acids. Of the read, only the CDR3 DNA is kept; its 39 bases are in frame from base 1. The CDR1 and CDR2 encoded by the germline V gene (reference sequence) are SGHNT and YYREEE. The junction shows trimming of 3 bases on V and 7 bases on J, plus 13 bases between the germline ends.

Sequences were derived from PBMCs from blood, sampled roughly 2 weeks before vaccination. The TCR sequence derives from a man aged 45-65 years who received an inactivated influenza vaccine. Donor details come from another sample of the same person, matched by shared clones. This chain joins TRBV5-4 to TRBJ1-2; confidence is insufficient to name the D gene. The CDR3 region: CASSWAVEGGYTF. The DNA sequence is TGTGCCAGCAGCTGGGCGGTTGAGGGTGGCTACACCTTC.